These 18 T cell receptor beta chains share one sample of origin, sequenced in a study of blood T cell repertoires in COVID-19. The assay was immunoSEQ multiplex PCR, and TCRdb's table has in-frame clones only and misses some. The sample shows under 150,000 clones, over 80% of them seen only once. What was sequenced was peripheral blood. The source of these receptors is a man aged 40-49 years with active or convalescent COVID-19.

CDR3 residues: CASGTGNTGELFF. In DNA form, the CDR3 reads TGTGCCAGCGGGACAGGGAACACCGGGGAGCTGTTTTTT. This sequence joins TRBV2 and TRBJ2-2, with TRBD1 identical over 8 bases. With 8 bases clipped from V and 1 base from J, the junction kept 0 bases outside the gene matches. There are 13 residues in the CDR3. Germline V gene sequence: CDR1 SNHLY, CDR2 FYNNEI.

The table lists this clone with a few counts. The J gene is TRBJ1-6, the V gene TRBV7-2; 7 nucleotides line up with TRBD1. The length of the CDR3 is 15 residues. V shed 2 bases, J shed 9 bases, and the junction held 7 bases outside the gene matches. Germline V gene lookup returns CDR1 SGHTA and CDR2 FQGNSA. In nucleotides, the CDR3 is TGTGCCAGCAGCTTATTGGTAGGGGGCGGTTCACCCCTCCACTTT. Amino acid sequence: CASSLLVGGGSPLHF.

The rearrangement links TRBV4-1 to TRBJ1-5; the match to TRBD1 covers 10 bases. Germline V gene sequence: CDR1 MGHRA, CDR2 YSYEKL. The CDR3 contains 16 residues. Trimming removed 2 bases from V and 3 bases from J; junction bases left unmatched: 4. In DNA, the CDR3 is TGCGCCAGCAGCCAAACCGGGACAGGGGACAATCAGCCCCAGCATTTT. Amino acids: CASSQTGTGDNQPQHF.

V usage is TRBV3-1 (or the pseudogene TRBV3-2) and J usage is TRBJ2-2; 7 bases are a match to TRBD2. The CDR3 length is 13 residues. With 4 bases clipped from V and 7 bases from J, the junction kept 3 bases outside the gene matches. Germline CDR1 is LGHDT and CDR2 is YNNKEL (reference sequence). The CDR3 protein is CASSPAGNGELFF. The CDR3 DNA follows: TGTGCCAGCAGCCCAGCGGGGAACGGGGAGCTGTTTTTT.

The chain uses TRBV19 and TRBJ2-7; TRBD1 matches 7 bases. J lost 3 bases, V lost 5 bases, and 7 bases had no gene match. Per germline, CDR1 LNHDA and CDR2 SQIVND (reference sequence). The CDR3 contains 14 residues. The CDR3 here is CASSETGQIYEQYF. CDR3 in DNA: TGTGCCAGTAGTGAGACGGGACAGATCTACGAGCAGTACTTC.

This clone was seen a handful of times. The genes are TRBV9 and TRBJ1-4; 8 bases fit TRBD1. The germline gives CDR1 SGDLS, CDR2 YYNGEE. The length of the CDR3 is 16 residues. Trimming took 2 bases from V and 2 from J; bases not matched to a gene: 5. CDR3 in DNA: TGTGCCAGCAGCGTTGGACAGGGTGGCACTAATGAAAAACTGTTTTTT. This encodes CASSVGQGGTNEKLFF.

This chain links TRBV27 with TRBJ2-7, with TRBD2 matching over 8 bases. CDR3 length: 16 amino acids. Germline loops: CDR1 MNHEY, CDR2 SMNVEV (reference sequence). The V gene end was trimmed by 8 bases and the J gene end by 2 bases; junction bases not matched to a gene: 14. Here the CDR3 DNA reads TGTGCCAGCTTACCCCGGCCGGCGGGGGGCCCCTACGAGCAGTACTTC. Translation gives CASLPRPAGGPYEQYF.

This clone was seen more than once but under ten times. The chain uses TRBV7-2 and TRBJ2-4; D may be TRBD1 (5 bases). V lost 1 base, J lost 1 base, and 11 bases lay in between. Germline CDR1 is SGHTA and CDR2 is FQGNSA. There are 16 residues in the CDR3. Here the CDR3 reads CASSLVQGSAKNIQYF. The CDR3 coding sequence is TGTGCCAGCAGCTTAGTTCAGGGTTCGGCCAAAAACATTCAGTACTTC.

The V and J genes are TRBV30 and TRBJ2-3; D unclear. V was pared by 3 bases and J by 0 bases, with 10 bases between. This CDR3 is 14 amino acids long. Germline CDR1 GTSNPN, CDR2 SVGIG (reference sequence). CDR3 in DNA: TGTGCCTGGAGACCACCTAGTAGCACAGATACGCAGTATTTT. Encoded protein: CAWRPPSSTDTQYF.

The rearrangement links TRBV7-9 to TRBJ1-1, with a possible D match to TRBD1 (6 bases). The CDR3 length is 15 residues. V gave up 5 bases and J gave up 1 base, with 14 bases separating them. Germline CDR1 reads SEHNR; CDR2 reads FQNEAQ (reference sequence). The DNA of the CDR3 is TGTGCCAGCAGCCCAATGGGGGGGCCGAACACTGAAGCTTTCTTT. Protein product: CASSPMGGPNTEAFF.

CDR3 loop: CASSLDRGAYNEQFF. The CDR3 DNA reads TGTGCCAGCAGCTTGGACAGGGGGGCCTACAATGAGCAGTTCTTC. The gene calls are TRBV11-2 and TRBJ2-1, with 10 bases lining up with TRBD1. This CDR3 comprises 15 residues. CDR1 is SGHAT, CDR2 FQNNGV, per germline. J lost 2 bases, V lost 3 bases, and 1 base had no gene match. The complete variable domain, with remaining parts taken from reference TRBV11-2 and TRBJ2-1, reads EAGVAQSPRYKIIEKRQSVAFWCNPISGHATLYWYQQILGQGPKLLIQFQNNGVVDDSQLPKDRFSAERLKGVDSTLKIQPAKLEDSAVYLCASSLDRGAYNEQFFGPGTRLTVL.

The genes are TRBV6-6 and TRBJ1-5, with 7 bases matching TRBD1. J was trimmed by 7 bases and V by 7 bases; bases with no gene match: 10. This CDR3 comprises 14 residues. Germline CDR1 is MNHNY and CDR2 is SVGAGI (reference sequence). The CDR3 bases are TGTGCCAGCACTCTCAGGGGGGAAGGGCAGCCCCAGCATTTT. This sequence encodes CASTLRGEGQPQHF.

The V call is TRBV10-1, the J call TRBJ1-3; D is undetermined. Trimming stripped 3 bases from V and 0 bases from J, with 9 bases between. Germline CDR1 is WNHNN and CDR2 is SYGVQD (reference sequence). CDR3 size: 15 residues. The CDR3 DNA sequence: TGCGCCAGCAGTGATGGACTGAGCTCTGGAAACACCATATATTTT. As protein: CASSDGLSSGNTIYF.

This chain joins TRBV7-9 and TRBJ2-1, with 14 bases matching TRBD2. V lost 5 bases, J lost 3 bases, and 9 bases stayed unmatched. CDR1 SEHNR and CDR2 FQNEAQ come from the germline V gene (reference sequence). The CDR3 length is 18 residues. CDR3 amino acids: CASSIGTSGGNYYNEQFF. The CDR3 DNA follows: TGTGCCAGCAGCATCGGGACTAGCGGGGGCAATTACTACAATGAGCAGTTCTTC.

The chain recombines TRBV7-9 with TRBJ1-1, with D possibly TRBD1 on 6 matching bases. V was pared by 1 base and J by 5 bases, with 17 bases between. Germline V lookup: CDR1 SEHNR, CDR2 FQNEAQ (reference sequence). There are 16 residues in the CDR3. CDR3 in DNA: TGTGCCAGCAGCTTAGAAGGACAGTTTGGGAAGACTGAAGCTTTCTTT. Translation: CASSLEGQFGKTEAFF. Using reference TRBV7-9 and TRBJ1-1 for the parts outside the CDR3, the full variable domain is DTGVSQNPRHKITKRGQNVTFRCDPISEHNRLYWYRQTLGQGPEFLTYFQNEAQLEKSRLLSDRFSAERPKGSFSTLEIQRTEQGDSAMYLCASSLEGQFGKTEAFFGQGTRLTVV.

The table lists this clone with a count of one. This sequence joins TRBV6-5 and TRBJ1-1, with D possibly matching TRBD1 (5 bases). V was pared by 2 bases and J by 7 bases, with 8 bases between. The CDR3 totals 12 residues. Germline CDR1 and CDR2: MNHEY and SVGAGI. As DNA, the CDR3 is TGTGCCAGCAGTTACGGGGGACTTGAAGCTTTCTTT. Encoded protein: CASSYGGLEAFF.

The chain links TRBV5-6 to TRBJ2-7; D is possibly TRBD2 (5 bases). Deletions cut 2 bases from V and 0 bases from J, with 6 bases between. The CDR3 sequence is 13 residues long. CDR1 and CDR2 from the germline V gene are SGHDT and YYEEEE. The CDR3 spells CASSLGSSYEQYF. CDR3 bases: TGTGCCAGCAGCTTAGGGAGCTCCTACGAGCAGTACTTC.

The genes are TRBV18 and TRBJ2-3; possible D gene TRBD1, 6 bases. Per the germline V gene, CDR1 is KGHSH and CDR2 is LQKENI. V was trimmed by 3 bases and J by 2 bases, leaving 9 bases between them. The CDR3 runs 14 residues. CDR3 region: CASSPGQPTDTQYF. DNA of the CDR3: TGTGCCAGCTCACCGGGACAACCCACAGATACGCAGTATTTT.